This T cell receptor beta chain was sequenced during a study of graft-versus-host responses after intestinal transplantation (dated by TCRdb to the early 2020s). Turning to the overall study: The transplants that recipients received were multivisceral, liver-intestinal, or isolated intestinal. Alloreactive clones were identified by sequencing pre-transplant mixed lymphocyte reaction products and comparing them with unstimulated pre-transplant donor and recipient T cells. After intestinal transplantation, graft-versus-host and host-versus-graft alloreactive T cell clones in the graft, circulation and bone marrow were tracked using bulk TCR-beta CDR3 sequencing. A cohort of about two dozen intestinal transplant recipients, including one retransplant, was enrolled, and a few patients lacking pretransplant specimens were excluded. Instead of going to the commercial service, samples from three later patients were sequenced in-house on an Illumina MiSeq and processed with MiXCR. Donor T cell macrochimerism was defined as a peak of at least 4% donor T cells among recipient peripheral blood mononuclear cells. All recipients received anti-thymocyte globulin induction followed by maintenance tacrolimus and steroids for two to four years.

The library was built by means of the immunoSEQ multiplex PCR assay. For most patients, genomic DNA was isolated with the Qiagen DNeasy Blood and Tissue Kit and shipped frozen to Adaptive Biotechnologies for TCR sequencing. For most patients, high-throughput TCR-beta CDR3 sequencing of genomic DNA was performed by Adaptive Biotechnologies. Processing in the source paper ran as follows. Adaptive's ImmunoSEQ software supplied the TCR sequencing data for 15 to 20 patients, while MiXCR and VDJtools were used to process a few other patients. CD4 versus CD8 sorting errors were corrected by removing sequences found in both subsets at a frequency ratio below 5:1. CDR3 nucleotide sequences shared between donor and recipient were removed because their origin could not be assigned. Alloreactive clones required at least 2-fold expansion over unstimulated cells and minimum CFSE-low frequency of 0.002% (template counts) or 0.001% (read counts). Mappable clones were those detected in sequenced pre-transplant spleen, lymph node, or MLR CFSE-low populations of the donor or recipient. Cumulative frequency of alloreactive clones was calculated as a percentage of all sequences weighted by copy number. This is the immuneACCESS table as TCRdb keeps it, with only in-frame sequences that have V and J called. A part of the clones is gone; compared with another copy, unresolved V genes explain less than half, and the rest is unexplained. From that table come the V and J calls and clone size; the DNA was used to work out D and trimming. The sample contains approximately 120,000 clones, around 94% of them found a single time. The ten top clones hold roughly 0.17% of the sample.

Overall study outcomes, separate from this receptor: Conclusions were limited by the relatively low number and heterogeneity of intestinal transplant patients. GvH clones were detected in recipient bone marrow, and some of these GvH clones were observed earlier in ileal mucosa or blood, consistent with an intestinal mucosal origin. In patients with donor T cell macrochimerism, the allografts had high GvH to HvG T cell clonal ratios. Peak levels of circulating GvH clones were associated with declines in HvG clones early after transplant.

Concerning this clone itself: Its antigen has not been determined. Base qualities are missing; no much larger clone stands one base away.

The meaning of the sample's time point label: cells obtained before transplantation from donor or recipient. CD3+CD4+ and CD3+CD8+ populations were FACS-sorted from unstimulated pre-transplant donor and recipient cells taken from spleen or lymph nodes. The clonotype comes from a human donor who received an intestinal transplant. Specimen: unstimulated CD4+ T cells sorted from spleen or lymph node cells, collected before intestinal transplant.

The DNA sequence follows: TGTGCCAGCAGCCCGGGACCGCTAAATGAAAAACTGTTTTTT. This encodes CASSPGPLNEKLFF. This chain joins TRBV5-5 to TRBJ1-4, with a tentative D gene TRBD1 over 5 matching bases. The CDR3 holds 14 amino acids from the cysteine to the phenylalanine. Just the 42-base CDR3 DNA is kept, in frame starting at base 1. CDR1 and CDR2, per the germline V gene (reference sequence), are SGHKS and YYEKEE. V is clipped by 4 bases and J by 5 bases, and the sequence between their germline boundaries is 12 bases long. Full variable domain (CDR3 extended with the reference TRBV5-5 and TRBJ1-4 proteins): DAGVTQSPTHLIKTRGQQVTLRCSPISGHKSVSWYQQVLGQGPQFIFQYYEKEERGRGNFPDRFSARQFPNYSSELNVNALLLGDSALYLCASSPGPLNEKLFFGSGTQLSVL.